A selection of T cell receptor beta chains follows, all from one sample in a study of CD8 T cells in ankylosing spondylitis. TCRdb ran MiXCR on the 5' RACE reads and lists one entry per CDR3 protein. The repertoire has 250,000 to 350,000 distinct CDR3 sequences, around 21% of them found once; the top ten carry about 3.5%. Sequenced input: blood, either unsorted or a sorted T cell fraction (not recorded which). The receptor set was obtained from a female donor with ankylosing spondylitis or in good health (not recorded which). Both conserved end residues are part of each CDR3. A D gene is named only where the DNA matches it firmly. Clone sizes are given selectively: once, few, many, or a class where the clone is expanded.

d_gene	v_gene	len	abundance	j_gene	CDR3nt	CDR3aa
TRBD1	TRBV24-1	14	few	TRBJ2-1	TGTGCCACCAGTGGGGGGACAGGCCGTGGGGAGCAGTTCTTC	CATSGGTGRGEQFF
TRBD2	TRBV10-3	15	few	TRBJ2-1	TGTGCCATCAGTGAGACTCCTAGCGGGAGAACTGAGCAGTTCTTC	CAISETPSGRTEQFF
TRBD2	TRBV20-1	12	-	TRBJ2-1	TGCAGTGGGGAGCGGGAGGACAATGAGCAGTTCTTC	CSGEREDNEQFF
-	TRBV29-1	14	few	TRBJ2-7	TGCAGCGTGCTGATTTCGGATGTAAGAAGGGAGCAGTACTTC	CSVLISDVRREQYF
-	TRBV15	13	-	TRBJ2-3	TGTGCCACCAGCAGAGATCATCTGGGACAGCAGTATTTT	CATSRDHLGQQYF
-	TRBV4-3	13	few	TRBJ2-3	TGCGCCAGCAGCCGTTTAATTACAGATACGCAGTATTTT	CASSRLITDTQYF
TRBD1	TRBV5-6	15	few	TRBJ1-2	TGTGCCAGCAGCCGTGGACAGGGACTTAACTATGGCTACACCTTC	CASSRGQGLNYGYTF
TRBD1	TRBV12-3/TRBV12-4	13	many	TRBJ1-2	TGTGCCAGCAGTTTACGACAGGGGTATGGCTACACCTTC	CASSLRQGYGYTF
-	TRBV27	16	few	TRBJ1-4	TGTGCCAGTCACGTCCCCAAGAGAGCAACTAATGAAAAACTGTTTTTT	CASHVPKRATNEKLFF
-	TRBV9	13	-	TRBJ1-4	TGTGCCAGCAGCGTAGATTCTGCTGAAAAACTGTTTTTT	CASSVDSAEKLFF
-	TRBV6-5	14	many	TRBJ1-2	TGTGCCAGCAGTTACGCAGCGGGGACCTATGGCTACACCTTC	CASSYAAGTYGYTF
TRBD2	TRBV20-1	15	few	TRBJ2-7	TGCAGTGCTAGACTAGCGGGAGGGCCCACCTACGAGCAGTACTTC	CSARLAGGPTYEQYF
TRBD1	TRBV20-1	15	few	TRBJ1-1	TGCAGTGCTCCTGGGGACAGGGCTTCAGGTAATGAAGCTTTCTTT	CSAPGDRASGNEAFF
-	TRBV7-2	15	-	TRBJ1-1	TGTGCCAGCAGCTTAGGGAAAATTCCTAACACTGAAGCTTTCTTT	CASSLGKIPNTEAFF
-	TRBV12-3/TRBV12-4	15	-	TRBJ1-4	TGTGCCAGCAGTTTGCGGAGGGGGGCGGGTGAAAAACTGTTTTTT	CASSLRRGAGEKLFF
TRBD1	TRBV25-1	14	-	TRBJ2-2	TGTGCCAGCAGCCCACAGGGGATCGGACGGGAGCTGTTTTTT	CASSPQGIGRELFF
-	TRBV24-1	14	-	TRBJ2-1	TGTGCCACCAGTAATGCGGACGGGAGAAATGAGCAGTTCTTC	CATSNADGRNEQFF
TRBD2	TRBV20-1	16	few	TRBJ2-2	TGCAGTGCTAGGGCCAGCGGGAGGACCGGAACCGGGGAGCTGTTTTTT	CSARASGRTGTGELFF
TRBD1	TRBV10-3	13	few	TRBJ2-7	TGTGCCACCCTTCAGGGGGCGACTTACGAGCAGTACTTC	CATLQGATYEQYF
-	TRBV5-6	16	-	TRBJ2-6	TGTGCCAGCAGCTTTAGGTTGCAGGGCTGGGCCAACGTCCTGACTTTC	CASSFRLQGWANVLTF
-	TRBV4-2	14	-	TRBJ2-3	TGTGCCAGCAGCCAAGGCGGGGCGGGAGATACGCAGTATTTT	CASSQGGAGDTQYF
TRBD1	TRBV7-2	17	once	TRBJ2-1	TGTGCCAGCAGCTTCCCAACGACAGGGGGATCGATTGATGAGCAGTTCTTC	CASSFPTTGGSIDEQFF
-	TRBV5-1	15	-	TRBJ2-1	TGCGCCAGCAGCTTGAGCCGACACCAGGGGAATGAGCAGTTCTTC	CASSLSRHQGNEQFF
-	TRBV6-2/TRBV6-3	12	-	TRBJ2-1	TGTGCCAGCACCCGCAGGGCAGATGAGCAGTTCTTC	CASTRRADEQFF
-	TRBV20-1	14	few	TRBJ2-1	TGCAGTCCTCGGGCCCCGAGCTCCTACAATGAGCAGTTCTTC	CSPRAPSSYNEQFF
-	TRBV10-3	15	few	TRBJ2-2	TGTGCCATCAGTGAGGGGCAGGTGGACACCGGGGAGCTGTTTTTT	CAISEGQVDTGELFF
-	TRBV7-9	13	-	TRBJ1-3	TGTGCCAGCAGCTTACCGGGCTTGGTCACCATATATTTT	CASSLPGLVTIYF
-	TRBV2	12	-	TRBJ2-7	TGTGCCAGCAGTGAAAATCGCTACGAGCAGTACTTC	CASSENRYEQYF
TRBD2	TRBV20-1	13	few	TRBJ2-7	TGCAGTGCCGGGAGCGGGACCTCCTACGAGCAGTACTTC	CSAGSGTSYEQYF
TRBD1	TRBV20-1	13	few	TRBJ2-7	TGCAGTGCTCCCCGGACAGGGACCTACGAGCAGTACTTC	CSAPRTGTYEQYF
TRBD1	TRBV6-5	15	-	TRBJ2-7	TGTGCCAGCAGTTACAGGACAAGGGGGCAGGGCGAGCAGTACTTC	CASSYRTRGQGEQYF
-	TRBV24-1	13	-	TRBJ2-3	TGTGCCACCAAGGGGGAGGGAGAAGATACGCAGTATTTT	CATKGEGEDTQYF
-	TRBV6-2/TRBV6-3	12	-	TRBJ2-1	TGTGCCAGCAGCTGGGGTGCTGGGGAGCAGTTCTTC	CASSWGAGEQFF
-	TRBV7-9	14	few	TRBJ2-1	TGTGCCAGCAGTTGGAGATCTACGGCCAATGAGCAGTTCTTC	CASSWRSTANEQFF
-	TRBV6-1	15	-	TRBJ1-1	TGTGCCAGCAGGTCGACGGAACCCATGAACACTGAAGCTTTCTTT	CASRSTEPMNTEAFF